A single sample is the source of the 7 T cell receptor beta chains below, sequenced in a study of T cells expressing NK-cell markers (dated by TCRdb to the early 2020s). Receptors were amplified or captured by 5' RACE. This sample was sequenced with an Illumina HiSeq 2000. The reads were reprocessed in TCRdb, with one entry per CDR3 protein sequence and no accompanying DNA. This sample's clone table shows 400,000 to 550,000 distinct CDR3 sequences. The ten largest clones add up to 7.3% of the sample. The sample taken for sequencing was blood T cells: a sorted CD56 or NKG2C T cell subset, CD4+ or CD8+ T cells, or bulk PBMC T cells (not recorded which). These TCRs come from a woman between 18 and 70 years old in good health.

This chain connects TRBV29-1 to TRBJ2-7. The CDR3 runs to 15 residues. The germline V gene encodes CDR1 SQVTM and CDR2 ANQGSEA. This CDR3 is CSVVRQASTLYEQYF.

The chain joins TRBV6-2 or TRBV6-3 to TRBJ2-2; absent DNA, TCRdb's TRBD2 call cannot be checked. Germline V gives CDR1 MNHEY, CDR2 SVGEGT. The CDR3 has 13 residues. The CDR3 loop is CASRPDSTGELFF.

The J gene is TRBJ2-2, the V gene TRBV20-1; TCRdb names TRBD2, which stays unverified in the absence of DNA. Looked up from germline, CDR1 is DFQATT and CDR2 is SNEGSKA (reference sequence). This CDR3 spans 15 amino acids. CDR3 region: CSAQAGELNTGELFF.

This rearrangement joins TRBV28 to TRBJ1-5. The CDR3 is 16 amino acids. CDR1 is MDHEN and CDR2 is SYDVKM in the germline V gene. CDR3 loop: CASRGPMASLSQPQHF.

V and J are TRBV12-3 or TRBV12-4 and TRBJ2-3; TCRdb reports TRBD2, a call that lacks DNA to check it against. The length of the CDR3 is 16 residues. The CDR3 sequence: CASRSGSGGWTDTQYF.

CDR3 loop: CASSGLAGETSTDTQYF. This rearrangement joins TRBV2 to TRBJ2-3; TCRdb designates TRBD2, a call that cannot be tested without DNA. This CDR3 is built from 17 residues. The germline gives CDR1 SNHLY, CDR2 FYNNEI. The full variable domain, with the rest looked up from reference TRBV2 and TRBJ2-3, is EPEVTQTPSHQVTQMGQEVILRCVPISNHLYFYWYRQILGQKVEFLVSFYNNEISEKSEIFDDQFSVERPDGSNFTLKIRSTKLEDSAMYFCASSGLAGETSTDTQYFGPGTRLTVL.

The genes are TRBV4-3 and TRBJ1-5; the TRBD1 assignment by TCRdb is unverifiable without DNA. This CDR3 spans 15 amino acids. The germline V gene has CDR1 LGHNA and CDR2 YSLEER. CDR3 residues: CASSQVQGQNQPQHF.